The 10 T cell receptor beta chains in this list originate from one sample, sequenced in a study of glioma-infiltrating T cells after dendritic cell vaccination. Time point reported: after dendritic cell vaccination, including at tumor progression/relapse. The method was immunoSEQ multiplex PCR; TCRdb's version includes in-frame clones alone and lacks a portion of them. Among roughly 85,000 clones listed, approximately 81% were seen once. Specimen: blood, collected after dendritic cell vaccination. These receptors all stem from a human donor with glioblastoma.

The chain couples TRBV5-5 to TRBJ1-2, with D unresolved. The CDR3 has 14 residues. Trimming removed 0 bases at V and 4 bases at J, with 10 bases between. Germline values: CDR1 SGHKS, CDR2 YYEKEE (reference sequence). The CDR3 here is CASSLGADSYGYTF. The DNA for the CDR3 is TGTGCCAGCAGCTTGGGCGCGGACTCCTATGGCTACACCTTC. Full variable domain (rest looked up from reference TRBV5-5 and TRBJ1-2): DAGVTQSPTHLIKTRGQQVTLRCSPISGHKSVSWYQQVLGQGPQFIFQYYEKEERGRGNFPDRFSARQFPNYSSELNVNALLLGDSALYLCASSLGADSYGYTFGSGTRLTVV.

The chain is built from TRBV7-9 and TRBJ2-5; 7 positions match TRBD1. Per germline, CDR1 SEHNR and CDR2 FQNEAQ (reference sequence). The CDR3 consists of 15 residues. J lost 5 bases, V lost 6 bases, and 12 bases had no gene match. In nucleotides, the CDR3 is TGTGCCAGCAGACGACCTACAGGGGAAGGTGAGACCCAGTACTTC. Amino acid sequence: CASRRPTGEGETQYF.

This clone was observed a few times. V and J are TRBV6-6 and TRBJ2-3; D is undetermined. Germline V gene lookup returns CDR1 MNHNY and CDR2 SVGAGI (reference sequence). Trimming stripped 7 bases from V and 6 bases from J, with 8 bases between. The CDR3 is 11 amino acids. The CDR3 DNA reads as TGTGCCAGCACCTACGGGGATACGCAGTATTTT. It translates to CASTYGDTQYF.

This chain joins TRBV7-2 and TRBJ1-1; no firm D call. The CDR3 loop spans 15 amino acids. The germline V gene encodes CDR1 SGHTA and CDR2 FQGNSA. The V end lost 0 bases, the J end lost 0 bases, and 8 bases lay between the germline ends. CDR3 residues: CASSLAQNLNTEAFF. In nucleotides, the CDR3 is TGTGCCAGCAGCTTAGCGCAGAATTTGAACACTGAAGCTTTCTTT.

The genes are TRBV5-1 and TRBJ2-7, with 10 bases fitting TRBD2. This CDR3 comprises 17 residues. Looked up from germline, CDR1 is SGHRS and CDR2 is YFSETQ. Losses at the gene ends were 1 base for V and 3 bases for J; bases not matched to a gene: 10. The CDR3 reads CASSLTSSGGDYYEQYF. The CDR3 DNA reads as TGCGCCAGCAGCTTGACCTCAAGCGGGGGGGATTACTACGAGCAGTACTTC.

The chain carries TRBV7-9 and TRBJ2-7; TRBD1 matches at 7 bases. Germline loops: CDR1 SEHNR, CDR2 FQNEAQ (reference sequence). V dropped 5 bases and J dropped 2; count of bases not matched to a gene: 12. The CDR3 loop spans 16 amino acids. As DNA, the CDR3 is TGTGCCAGCAGCCCAAAACGCACAGGGGACCCCTACGAGCAGTACTTC. Translated, it gives CASSPKRTGDPYEQYF.

The chain links TRBV10-3 to TRBJ1-1; possibly TRBD1 for D (6 bases). From germline, CDR1 is ENHRY and CDR2 SYGVKD. V dropped 6 bases and J dropped 6 bases, with 14 bases sitting between them. This CDR3 has 13 residues. The CDR3 bases are TGTGCCATCAGGGCCCCAGGGGTGGCTGAAGCTTTCTTT. Encoded protein: CAIRAPGVAEAFF.

The rearrangement uses TRBV4-1 and TRBJ1-1; TRBD1 agrees at 8 bases. The CDR3 is made up of 14 amino acids. The V gene's germline CDR1 is MGHRA and CDR2 YSYEKL. Trimming cost V 4 bases and J 5 bases; bases outside gene matches: 6. CDR3 nucleotides: TGCGCCAGCAGCCCCAACAGGGGGATGACTGAAGCTTTCTTT. This sequence encodes CASSPNRGMTEAFF.

This clone was observed a few times. The V call is TRBV12-5, the J call TRBJ2-1; the match to TRBD2 covers 16 bases. Trimming cost V 0 bases and J 3 bases; bases outside gene matches: 11. CDR1 is LGHNT and CDR2 is FRNRAP in the germline V gene. The CDR3 consists of 21 residues. The CDR3 nucleotides are TGTGCTAGTGGTTTGGTAGTCCTCCCGGGACTAGCGGGAGGGCTCTACAATGAGCAGTTCTTC. It specifies CASGLVVLPGLAGGLYNEQFF.

The chain combines TRBV7-9 with TRBJ1-6; D gene ambiguous. The CDR3 loop spans 16 amino acids. The V gene lost 4 bases and the J gene lost 3 bases, with 13 bases spanning the gap. Germline loops: CDR1 SEHNR, CDR2 FQNEAQ (reference sequence). The CDR3 loop reads CASSSGGDRYNSPLHF. The DNA of the CDR3 is TGTGCCAGCAGCTCCGGCGGTGACCGCTATAATTCACCCCTCCACTTT.